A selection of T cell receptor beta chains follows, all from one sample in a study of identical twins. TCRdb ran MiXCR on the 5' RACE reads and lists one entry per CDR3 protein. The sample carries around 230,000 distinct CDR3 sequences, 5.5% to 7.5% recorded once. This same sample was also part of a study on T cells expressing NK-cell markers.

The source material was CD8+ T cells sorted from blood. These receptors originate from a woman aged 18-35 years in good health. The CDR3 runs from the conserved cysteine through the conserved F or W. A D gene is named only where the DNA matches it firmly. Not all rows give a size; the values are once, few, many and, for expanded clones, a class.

TGTGCCAGCAGCTTAGCCCTCCGGGAGCAGTACTTC	CASSLALREQYF	TRBJ2-7	TRBV7-2	-	12	-
TGCGCCAGCAGCAACAGTCTGGGTACCCTTCATGGCTACACCTTC	CASSNSLGTLHGYTF	TRBJ1-2	TRBV5-1	few	15	-
TGTGCCAGCAGTTACAATGCCGGGGAGCCGTTTTTT	CASSYNAGEPFF	TRBJ2-2	TRBV6-2/TRBV6-3	-	12	-
TGTGCCAGCAGTTTAGCGAGTTCACATGGCTACACCTTC	CASSLASSHGYTF	TRBJ1-2	TRBV12-3/TRBV12-4	many	13	-
TGTGCCACTAACCAAGCCAATGAGCAGTTCTTC	CATNQANEQFF	TRBJ2-1	TRBV10-3	few	11	-
TGTGCCAGCACCACTAGGGGGAATTCACCCCTCCACTTT	CASTTRGNSPLHF	TRBJ1-6	TRBV12-3/TRBV12-4	many	13	-
TGTGCCAGCAGTGGGTCGGCGGGGCCTATCGAGACCCAGTACTTC	CASSGSAGPIETQYF	TRBJ2-5	TRBV2	-	15	-
TGTGCCAGCAGCTCACAGGGGTTCTCGGGGGAGCAGTACTTC	CASSSQGFSGEQYF	TRBJ2-7	TRBV7-2	-	14	TRBD1
TGTGCCAGCAGTTACTTAGAGGGGGCGTTGGATGAAGCTTTCTTT	CASSYLEGALDEAFF	TRBJ1-1	TRBV6-5	many	15	TRBD1
TGTGCCAGCAGCACTCATCACCACAGAGACAATGAGCAGTTCTTC	CASSTHHHRDNEQFF	TRBJ2-1	TRBV27	-	15	-
TGCAGTGCTAGAGATCCCGGGGGCTACACCTTC	CSARDPGGYTF	TRBJ1-2	TRBV20-1	few	11	-
TGTGCCAGCAGCCCCAGCGGGGGCCACCAAGAGACCCAGTACTTC	CASSPSGGHQETQYF	TRBJ2-5	TRBV11-2	-	15	TRBD2
TGTGCCAGCAGTGACTCGAGTTTCCCGGGAGATACGCAGTATTTT	CASSDSSFPGDTQYF	TRBJ2-3	TRBV6-4	-	15	-
TGTGCCAGCAGCCGGACTAGCAACGGGGAGCTGTTTTTT	CASSRTSNGELFF	TRBJ2-2	TRBV7-2	many	13	TRBD2
TGTGCCAGCTCACCTCCGCTAGCTGGGTCCTACAATGAGCAGTTCTTC	CASSPPLAGSYNEQFF	TRBJ2-1	TRBV18	few	16	-
TGTGCCAGCAGTTTAAGCGGGCCTTACGAGCAGTACTTC	CASSLSGPYEQYF	TRBJ2-7	TRBV27	many	13	-
TGTGCCATCAGAATTGACTACGAGCAGTACTTC	CAIRIDYEQYF	TRBJ2-7	TRBV10-3	many	11	-
TGCAGTGCTAGAGATGGTCAGGGTGGCACAGATACGCAGTATTTT	CSARDGQGGTDTQYF	TRBJ2-3	TRBV20-1	-	15	-
TGTGCCAGCAGCGGCCTGTGGACTAGCGATTTCGAAGATACGCAGTATTTT	CASSGLWTSDFEDTQYF	TRBJ2-3	TRBV7-2	few	17	TRBD2
TGCAGCGTTCGGCAGGGAGGAGAAAAACTGTTTTTT	CSVRQGGEKLFF	TRBJ1-4	TRBV29-1	-	12	-
TGTGCCAGCAGTTTCCCGATCACAGATACGCAGTATTTT	CASSFPITDTQYF	TRBJ2-3	TRBV28	few	13	-
TGTGCCAGCAGCTTAGATGTCATTTCGGAAGAGCAGTACTTC	CASSLDVISEEQYF	TRBJ2-7	TRBV11-2	-	14	-
TGTGCCAGCAGCCTCAGGACTAGCGGTACCTACGAGCAGTACTTC	CASSLRTSGTYEQYF	TRBJ2-7	TRBV3-1	many	15	TRBD2
TGCGCCAGCAGCTCCAACCGGGACAGACTACAAGAGACCCAGTACTTC	CASSSNRDRLQETQYF	TRBJ2-5	TRBV5-1	many	16	TRBD1
TGTGCCAGCAGTTACTATACCGCGGGAGAACGGGGCTACGAGCAGTACTTC	CASSYYTAGERGYEQYF	TRBJ2-7	TRBV6-5	-	17	TRBD2
TGTGCCAGCAGCGTAGTTGCGGGGCCTTTCTACGAGCAGTACTTC	CASSVVAGPFYEQYF	TRBJ2-7	TRBV9	few	15	-
TGTGCCAGCAGCGGAGGGGGACTAGCGCATGAGCAGTACTTC	CASSGGGLAHEQYF	TRBJ2-7	TRBV7-6	few	14	TRBD2